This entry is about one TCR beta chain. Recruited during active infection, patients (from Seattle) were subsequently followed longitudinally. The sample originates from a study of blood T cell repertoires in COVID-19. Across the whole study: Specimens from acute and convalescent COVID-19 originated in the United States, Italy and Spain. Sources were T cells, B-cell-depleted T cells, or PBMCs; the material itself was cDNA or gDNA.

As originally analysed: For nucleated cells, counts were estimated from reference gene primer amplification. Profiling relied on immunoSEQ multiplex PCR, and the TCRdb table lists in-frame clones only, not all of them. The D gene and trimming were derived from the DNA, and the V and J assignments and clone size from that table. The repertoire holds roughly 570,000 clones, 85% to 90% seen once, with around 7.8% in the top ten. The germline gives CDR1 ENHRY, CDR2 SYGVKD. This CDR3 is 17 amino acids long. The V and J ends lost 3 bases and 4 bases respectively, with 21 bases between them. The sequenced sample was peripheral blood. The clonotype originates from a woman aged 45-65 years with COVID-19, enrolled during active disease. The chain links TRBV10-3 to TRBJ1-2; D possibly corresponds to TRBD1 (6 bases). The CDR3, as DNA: TGTGCCATCAGTGATTCGGGTGAGGGGGGGCACGCCTATGGCTACACCTTC. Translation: CAISDSGEGGHAYGYTF.